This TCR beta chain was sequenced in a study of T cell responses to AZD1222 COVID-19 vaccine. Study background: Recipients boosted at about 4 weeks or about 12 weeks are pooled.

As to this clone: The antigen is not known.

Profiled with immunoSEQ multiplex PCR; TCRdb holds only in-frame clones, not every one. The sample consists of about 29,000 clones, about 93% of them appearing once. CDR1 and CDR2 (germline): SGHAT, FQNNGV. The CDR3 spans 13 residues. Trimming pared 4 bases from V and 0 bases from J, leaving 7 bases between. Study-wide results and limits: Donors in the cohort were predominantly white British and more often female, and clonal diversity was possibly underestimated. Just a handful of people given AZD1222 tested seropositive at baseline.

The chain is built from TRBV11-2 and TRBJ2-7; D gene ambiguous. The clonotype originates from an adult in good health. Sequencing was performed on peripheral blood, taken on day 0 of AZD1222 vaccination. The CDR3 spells CASSYDNSYEQYF. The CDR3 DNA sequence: TGTGCCAGCAGCTACGACAACTCCTACGAGCAGTACTTC.